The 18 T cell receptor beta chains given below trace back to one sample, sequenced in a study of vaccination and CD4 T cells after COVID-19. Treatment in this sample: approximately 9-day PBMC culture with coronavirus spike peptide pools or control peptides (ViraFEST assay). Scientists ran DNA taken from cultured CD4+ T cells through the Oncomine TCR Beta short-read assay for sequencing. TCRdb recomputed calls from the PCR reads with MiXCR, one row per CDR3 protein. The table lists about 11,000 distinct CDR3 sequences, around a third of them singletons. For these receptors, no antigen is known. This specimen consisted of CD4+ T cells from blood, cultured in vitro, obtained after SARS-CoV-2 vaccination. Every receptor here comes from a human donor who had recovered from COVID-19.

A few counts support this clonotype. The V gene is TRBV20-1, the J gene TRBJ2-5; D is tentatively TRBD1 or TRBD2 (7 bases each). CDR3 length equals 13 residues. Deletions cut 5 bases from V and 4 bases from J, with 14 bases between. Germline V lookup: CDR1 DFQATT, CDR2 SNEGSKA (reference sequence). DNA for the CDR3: TGCAGTGCTCGACAGGGAGGGGGAGAGACCCAGTACTTC. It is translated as CSARQGGGETQYF.

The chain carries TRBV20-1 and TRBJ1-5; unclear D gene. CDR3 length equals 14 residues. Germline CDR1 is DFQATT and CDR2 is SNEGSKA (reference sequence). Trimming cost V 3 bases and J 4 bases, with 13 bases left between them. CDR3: CSASSGQGNQPQHF. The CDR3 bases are TGCAGTGCTAGTTCGGGCCAAGGGAATCAGCCCCAGCATTTT.

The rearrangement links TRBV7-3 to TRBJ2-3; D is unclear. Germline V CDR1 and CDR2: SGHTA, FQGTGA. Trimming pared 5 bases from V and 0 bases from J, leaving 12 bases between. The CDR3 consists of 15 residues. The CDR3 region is CASSLVPLSTDTQYF. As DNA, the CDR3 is TGTGCCAGCAGCCTAGTGCCCCTAAGCACAGATACGCAGTATTTT. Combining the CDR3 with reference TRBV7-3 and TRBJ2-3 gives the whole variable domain GAGVSQTPSNKVTEKGKYVELRCDPISGHTALYWYRQSLGQGPEFLIYFQGTGAADDSGLPNDRFFAVRPEGSVSTLKIQRTERGDSAVYLCASSLVPLSTDTQYFGPGTRLTVL.

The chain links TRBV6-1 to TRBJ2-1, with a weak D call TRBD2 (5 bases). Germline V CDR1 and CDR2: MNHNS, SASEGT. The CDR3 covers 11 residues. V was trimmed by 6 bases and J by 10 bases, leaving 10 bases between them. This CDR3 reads CASSGLDEQFF. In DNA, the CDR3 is TGTGCCAGCAGCGGACTTGACGAGCAGTTCTTC.

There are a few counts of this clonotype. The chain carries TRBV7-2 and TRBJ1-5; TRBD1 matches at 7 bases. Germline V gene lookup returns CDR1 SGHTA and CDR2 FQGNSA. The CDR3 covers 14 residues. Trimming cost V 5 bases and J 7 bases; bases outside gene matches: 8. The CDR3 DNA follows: TGTGCCAGCAGCCCATCGACAGGGCGACAGCCCCAGCATTTT. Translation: CASSPSTGRQPQHF.

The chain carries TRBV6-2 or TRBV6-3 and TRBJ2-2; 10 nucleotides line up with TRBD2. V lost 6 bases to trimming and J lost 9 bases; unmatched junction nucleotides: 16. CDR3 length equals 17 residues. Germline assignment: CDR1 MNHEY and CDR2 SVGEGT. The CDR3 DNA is TGTGCCAGCAGGACCACCATTCGGGCTAGCGGGAGAAGGGAGCTGTTTTTT. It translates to CASRTTIRASGRRELFF.

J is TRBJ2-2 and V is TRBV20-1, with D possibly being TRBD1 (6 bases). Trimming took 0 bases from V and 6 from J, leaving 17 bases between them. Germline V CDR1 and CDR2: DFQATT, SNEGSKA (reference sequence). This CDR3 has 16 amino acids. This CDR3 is CSARDPYRDLAGELFF. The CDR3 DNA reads TGCAGTGCTAGAGATCCGTACAGGGACCTCGCCGGGGAGCTGTTTTTT.

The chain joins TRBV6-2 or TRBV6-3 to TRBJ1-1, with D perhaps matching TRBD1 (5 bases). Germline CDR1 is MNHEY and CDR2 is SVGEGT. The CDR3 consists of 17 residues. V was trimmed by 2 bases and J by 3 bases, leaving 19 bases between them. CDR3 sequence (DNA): TGTGCCAGCAGTTACCCCCCCGGACAAGTAGGGGACACTGAAGCTTTCTTT. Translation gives CASSYPPGQVGDTEAFF.

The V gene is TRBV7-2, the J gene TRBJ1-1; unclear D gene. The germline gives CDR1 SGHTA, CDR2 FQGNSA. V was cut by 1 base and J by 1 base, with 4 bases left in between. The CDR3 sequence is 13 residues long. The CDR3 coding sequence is TGTGCCAGCAGCTTAGGTGCGAACACTGAAGCTTTCTTT. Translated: CASSLGANTEAFF.

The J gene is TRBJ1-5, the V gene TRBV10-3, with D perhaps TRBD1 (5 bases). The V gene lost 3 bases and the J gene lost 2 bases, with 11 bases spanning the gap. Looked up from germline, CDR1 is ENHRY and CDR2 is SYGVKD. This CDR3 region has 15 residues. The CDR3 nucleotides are TGTGCCATCAGTGAATGGGGGACTGGCAATCAGCCCCAGCATTTT. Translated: CAISEWGTGNQPQHF.

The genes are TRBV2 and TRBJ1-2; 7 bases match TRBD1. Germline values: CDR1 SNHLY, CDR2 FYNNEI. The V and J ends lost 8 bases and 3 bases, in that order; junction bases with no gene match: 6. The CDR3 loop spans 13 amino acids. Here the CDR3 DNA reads TGTGCCAGCCTTTCAGACAGGGACTATGGCTACACCTTC. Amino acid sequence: CASLSDRDYGYTF. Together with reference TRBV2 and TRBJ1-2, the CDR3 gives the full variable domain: EPEVTQTPSHQVTQMGQEVILRCVPISNHLYFYWYRQILGQKVEFLVSFYNNEISEKSEIFDDQFSVERPDGSNFTLKIRSTKLEDSAMYFCASLSDRDYGYTFGSGTRLTVV.

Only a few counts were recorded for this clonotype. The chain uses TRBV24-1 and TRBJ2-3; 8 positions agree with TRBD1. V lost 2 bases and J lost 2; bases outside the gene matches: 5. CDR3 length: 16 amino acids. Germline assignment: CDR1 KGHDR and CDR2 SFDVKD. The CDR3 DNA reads TGTGCCACCAGTGATTCAGGGGGCGCATCCACAGATACGCAGTATTTT. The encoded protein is CATSDSGGASTDTQYF.

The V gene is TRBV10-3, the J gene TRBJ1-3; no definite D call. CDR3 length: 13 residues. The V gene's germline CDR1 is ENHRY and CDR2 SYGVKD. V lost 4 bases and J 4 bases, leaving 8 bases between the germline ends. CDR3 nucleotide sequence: TGTGCCATCAGTGGGCGGCCCGGAAACACCATATATTTT. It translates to CAISGRPGNTIYF.

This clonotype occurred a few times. For the CDR3, the DNA is TGCAGTGCTAGAGATATTTTGGGAACCCGAAGCTATGGCTACACCTTC. Amino acids: CSARDILGTRSYGYTF. The gene calls are TRBV20-1 and TRBJ1-2; unclear D gene. V was cut by 0 bases and J by 4 bases, with 18 bases left in between. The CDR3 extends over 16 amino acids. Germline-derived CDR1 and CDR2 are DFQATT and SNEGSKA (reference sequence).

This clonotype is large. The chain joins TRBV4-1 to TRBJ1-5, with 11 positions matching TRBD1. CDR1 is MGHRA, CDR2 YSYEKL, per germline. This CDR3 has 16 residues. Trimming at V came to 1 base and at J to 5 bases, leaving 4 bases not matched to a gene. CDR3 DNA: TGCGCCAGCAGCCAAGGGGACAGGGGGACTCATCAGCCCCAGCATTTT. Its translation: CASSQGDRGTHQPQHF.

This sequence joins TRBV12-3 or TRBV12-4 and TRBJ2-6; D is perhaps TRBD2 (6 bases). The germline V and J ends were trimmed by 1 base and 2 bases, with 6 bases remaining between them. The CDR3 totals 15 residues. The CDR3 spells CASSLERAGANVLTF. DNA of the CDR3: TGTGCCAGCAGTTTAGAGCGGGCTGGGGCCAACGTCCTGACTTTC.

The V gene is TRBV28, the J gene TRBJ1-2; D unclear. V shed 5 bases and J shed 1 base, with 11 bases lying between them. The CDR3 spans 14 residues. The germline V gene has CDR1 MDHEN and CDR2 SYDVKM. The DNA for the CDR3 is TGTGCCAGCAGTCTTCGACCTTATAACTATGGCTACACCTTC. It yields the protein CASSLRPYNYGYTF.

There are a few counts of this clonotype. The CDR3 loop is CASSDSIRWQGFGYTF. CDR3 bases: TGTGCCAGCAGTGACTCGATAAGGTGGCAGGGGTTTGGCTACACCTTC. V and J are TRBV6-4 and TRBJ1-2, with D possibly TRBD1 on 6 matching bases. Trimming cost V 0 bases and J 7 bases, with 18 bases left between them. The CDR3 length is 16 residues. Germline CDR1 MRHNA, CDR2 SNTAGT.